These 17 T cell receptor beta chains were all obtained from the same sample, sequenced in a study of blood T cell repertoires in COVID-19. Repertoires were generated with immunoSEQ multiplex PCR, while TCRdb's copy carries only in-frame clones and drops some. Here the sample spans a few hundred thousand clones, 86% being singletons. The specimen sequenced was peripheral blood. The receptor source for this set is a woman younger than 45 with active or convalescent COVID-19.

V is TRBV3-1 (or the pseudogene TRBV3-2) and J is TRBJ2-5; 7 nucleotides align to TRBD2. V gave up 4 bases and J gave up 5 bases; unmatched junction bases: 4. The CDR3 runs 13 residues. Per the germline V gene, CDR1 is LGHDT and CDR2 is YNNKEL (reference sequence). CDR3 amino acids: CASSLLAVETQYF. The CDR3 DNA reads TGTGCCAGCAGCCTCCTAGCGGTTGAGACCCAGTACTTC.

The chain links TRBV5-6 to TRBJ1-2; 9 bases fit TRBD1. Germline CDR1 is SGHDT and CDR2 is YYEEEE. This CDR3 spans 16 amino acids. The V and J ends lost 0 bases and 3 bases, in that order; junction bases with no gene match: 6. CDR3 in DNA: TGTGCCAGCAGCTTGGCGGGGACAGGGAGGGACTATGGCTACACCTTC. It specifies CASSLAGTGRDYGYTF.

The gene calls are TRBV19 and TRBJ2-7; 11 positions match TRBD1. This CDR3 has 16 amino acids. Trimming cost V 3 bases and J 4 bases; bases outside gene matches: 8. CDR1 LNHDA and CDR2 SQIVND come from the germline V gene (reference sequence). The CDR3 coding sequence is TGTGCCAGTAGTATCAATCCGGGACAGGGGGAGTACGAGCAGTACTTC. Protein: CASSINPGQGEYEQYF.

The chain combines TRBV14 with TRBJ1-2; the match to TRBD1 covers 7 bases. The CDR3 totals 17 residues. The V gene's germline CDR1 is SGHDN and CDR2 FVKESK. V lost 4 bases and J lost 2; bases outside the gene matches: 13. Written as DNA, the CDR3 is TGTGCCAGCAGCCCTTGGACAGGACCCCTCAGAAACTATGGCTACACCTTC. It specifies CASSPWTGPLRNYGYTF.

In its sample, this clone was seen once. The CDR3 DNA follows: TGTGCCTGGAGTGTACGGACAGGGGCGAAGACCCTCTATGGCTACACCTTC. This codes for CAWSVRTGAKTLYGYTF. The genes are TRBV30 and TRBJ1-2, with 9 bases that match TRBD1. Trimming cost V 0 bases and J 4 bases; bases outside gene matches: 12. CDR3 length: 17 amino acids. Looked up from germline, CDR1 is GTSNPN and CDR2 is SVGIG (reference sequence).

The CDR3 spells CASSLFAGNEQFF. The CDR3 DNA reads TGCGCCAGCAGCCTCTTTGCAGGGAATGAGCAGTTCTTC. J is TRBJ2-1 and V is TRBV4-1, with D maybe TRBD1 (5 bases). Trimming took off 4 bases at V and 7 bases at J, with 11 bases between the two ends. The V gene's germline CDR1 is MGHRA and CDR2 YSYEKL. The CDR3 covers 13 residues.

J is TRBJ1-6 and V is TRBV30; 9 bases fit TRBD1. CDR1 is GTSNPN and CDR2 is SVGIG in the germline V gene (reference sequence). V lost 4 bases, J lost 7 bases, and 2 bases stayed unmatched. This CDR3 contains 13 residues. DNA for the CDR3: TGTGCCTGGAACAGGGGGCAGAATTCACCCCTCCACTTT. Its protein product is CAWNRGQNSPLHF.

This chain links TRBV7-3 with TRBJ2-6; D uncertain. With 0 bases removed from V and 1 base from J, the gap between germline ends came to 10 bases. CDR3 length: 17 amino acids. Germline lookup yields CDR1 SGHTA and CDR2 FQGTGA. The CDR3 region is CASSLTYPGSGANVLTF. The CDR3 DNA reads TGTGCCAGCAGCTTAACGTATCCGGGTTCTGGGGCCAACGTCCTGACTTTC. The variable domain in full, completed from reference TRBV7-3 and TRBJ2-6, reads GAGVSQTPSNKVTEKGKYVELRCDPISGHTALYWYRQSLGQGPEFLIYFQGTGAADDSGLPNDRFFAVRPEGSVSTLKIQRTERGDSAVYLCASSLTYPGSGANVLTFGAGSRLTVL.

This chain connects TRBV5-4 to TRBJ2-1; 13 nucleotides agree with TRBD2. V shed 5 bases, J shed 3 bases, and the junction held 14 bases outside the gene matches. Germline CDR1 and CDR2: SGHNT and YYREEE (reference sequence). The CDR3 is made up of 19 amino acids. The CDR3: CASSYTGLAGVNVYNEQFF. DNA of the CDR3: TGTGCCAGCAGTTATACCGGACTAGCGGGGGTTAACGTCTACAATGAGCAGTTCTTC. Full variable domain (rest looked up from reference TRBV5-4 and TRBJ2-1): ETGVTQSPTHLIKTRGQQVTLRCSSQSGHNTVSWYQQALGQGPQFIFQYYREEENGRGNFPPRFSGLQFPNYSSELNVNALELDDSALYLCASSYTGLAGVNVYNEQFFGPGTRLTVL.

The chain recombines TRBV6-5 with TRBJ2-5, with TRBD1 matching over 8 bases. V lost 4 bases, J lost 4 bases, and 8 bases stayed unmatched. The CDR3 extends over 15 amino acids. CDR1 and CDR2 (germline): MNHEY, SVGAGI. In DNA form, the CDR3 reads TGTGCCAGCAGTTCGATACAGGGGGAAGTAGAGACCCAGTACTTC. Its protein is CASSSIQGEVETQYF.

V usage is TRBV28 and J usage is TRBJ1-2, with D tentatively TRBD1 (6 bases). This CDR3 comprises 15 residues. Germline V gives CDR1 MDHEN, CDR2 SYDVKM. V lost 3 bases and J lost 1, with 12 bases in between. CDR3 bases: TGTGCCAGCAGTTTCTGGGGACAACGTAACTATGGCTACACCTTC. Protein: CASSFWGQRNYGYTF.

CDR3 sequence (DNA): TGTGCCAGCAGCCCCGGAGTGGAGACCCAGTACTTC. Protein: CASSPGVETQYF. This chain connects TRBV7-9 to TRBJ2-5, with D unresolved. V lost 5 bases to trimming and J lost 5 bases, with 9 bases between them. This CDR3 spans 12 amino acids. CDR1 SEHNR and CDR2 FQNEAQ come from the germline V gene (reference sequence).

The genes are TRBV30 and TRBJ2-1; the D gene is possibly TRBD2 (6 bases). Germline V gives CDR1 GTSNPN, CDR2 SVGIG (reference sequence). Trimming removed 1 base from V and 5 bases from J, with 9 bases in between. The CDR3 extends over 13 amino acids. For the CDR3, the DNA is TGTGCCTGGAGTGCGCGGGGCGACAATGAGCAGTTCTTC. It is translated as CAWSARGDNEQFF.

The J gene is TRBJ2-7, the V gene TRBV10-3; no firm D call. The ends were cut back, 7 bases at V and 2 bases at J, with 18 bases in the middle. The CDR3 is 15 amino acids. Looked up from germline, CDR1 is ENHRY and CDR2 is SYGVKD. This CDR3 is CAIKSDIGWTYEQYF. In DNA form, the CDR3 reads TGTGCCATCAAGTCTGACATTGGCTGGACCTACGAGCAGTACTTC.

This clone was seen more than once but under ten times. The chain links TRBV2 to TRBJ1-6, with D tentatively TRBD1 (6 bases). Germline CDR1 is SNHLY and CDR2 is FYNNEI. The CDR3 length is 14 residues. V lost 6 bases to trimming and J lost 4 bases, with 10 bases between them. This CDR3 reads CASRQGQYNSPLHF. The CDR3 DNA follows: TGTGCCAGCAGACAGGGTCAATATAATTCACCCCTCCACTTT.

The chain links TRBV18 to TRBJ1-6, with TRBD1 identical over 7 bases. The CDR3 is 15 amino acids. Trimming took 2 bases from V and 10 from J; bases not matched to a gene: 8. CDR1 KGHSH and CDR2 LQKENI come from the germline V gene. The CDR3 loop is CASSPEGAGGSPLHF. CDR3 bases: TGTGCCAGCTCACCAGAGGGGGCAGGAGGCTCACCCCTCCACTTT.

V gene TRBV5-6 combines with J gene TRBJ2-1; 9 nucleotides align to TRBD2. In germline, CDR1 is SGHDT, CDR2 YYEEEE. Trimming removed 1 base from V and 7 bases from J; junction bases left unmatched: 3. This CDR3 region has 14 residues. In DNA form, the CDR3 reads TGTGCCAGCAGCTTGCCTAGCGGGGTTAATGAGCAGTTCTTC. Its translation: CASSLPSGVNEQFF.